One sample yielded the 9 T cell receptor beta chains listed below, sequenced in a study of blood T cell repertoires in COVID-19. Repertoires were generated with immunoSEQ multiplex PCR, while TCRdb's copy carries only in-frame clones and drops some. The sample carries about 170,000 clones, 80% to 85% recorded once. The sample comprised peripheral blood. The receptor set was obtained from a man aged 65 to 79 with active or convalescent COVID-19.

The chain has TRBV6-1 and TRBJ2-1, with 8 nucleotides matching TRBD1. In germline, CDR1 is MNHNS, CDR2 SASEGT. The CDR3 covers 14 residues. The V gene end was trimmed by 5 bases and the J gene end by 4 bases; junction bases not matched to a gene: 4. The CDR3 loop reads CASSSGQGYNEQFF. The CDR3 nucleotides are TGTGCCAGCAGTTCCGGACAGGGTTACAATGAGCAGTTCTTC.

J is TRBJ2-7 and V is TRBV11-3, with 9 positions matching TRBD1. The ends lost 5 bases at V and 7 bases at J; junction bases unmatched: 9. The germline V gene has CDR1 SGHNT and CDR2 YENEEA. The CDR3 has 14 residues. CDR3 sequence reads: CASSLGPGTGEQYF. The CDR3, as DNA: TGTGCCAGCAGCCTAGGGCCCGGGACAGGGGAGCAGTACTTC.

The chain carries TRBV7-6 and TRBJ2-3; TRBD2 matches at 9 bases. Germline CDR1 is SGHVS and CDR2 is FNYEAQ. The CDR3 is 16 residues long. V was clipped by 5 bases and J by 2 bases; unmatched bases: 8. In nucleotides, the CDR3 is TGTGCCAGCAGCGAAGAGGTAGCGGGAGTCACAGATACGCAGTATTTT. Protein: CASSEEVAGVTDTQYF.

V is TRBV6-5 and J is TRBJ1-2; TRBD1 might be the D (6 bases). The CDR3 length is 16 residues. Trimming removed 4 bases from V and 4 bases from J, with 19 bases in between. The V gene's germline CDR1 is MNHEY and CDR2 SVGAGI. The CDR3 here is CASSSVDRPGGYGYTF. The CDR3 nucleotides read TGTGCCAGCAGTTCCGTCGACAGGCCCGGCGGCTATGGCTACACCTTC.

The chain is built from TRBV4-1 and TRBJ2-7; D remains ambiguous. Germline CDR1 MGHRA, CDR2 YSYEKL. V shed 1 base and J shed 3 bases, with 16 bases lying between them. The CDR3 is 16 residues long. CDR3 residues: CASSQAPRGKDYEQYF. The CDR3 coding sequence is TGCGCCAGCAGCCAAGCCCCCCGAGGCAAGGACTACGAGCAGTACTTC.

J is TRBJ2-3 and V is TRBV19; D unresolved. The length of the CDR3 is 13 residues. Germline V gives CDR1 LNHDA, CDR2 SQIVND (reference sequence). V lost 0 bases and J lost 6, with 7 bases in between. The CDR3: CASSIDPRDTQYF. CDR3 nucleotide sequence: TGTGCCAGTAGTATAGACCCCAGGGATACGCAGTATTTT.

This clone was seen only a few times. The rearrangement uses TRBV24-1 and TRBJ2-3; 7 nucleotides align to TRBD2. V was clipped by 10 bases and J by 1 base; unmatched bases: 7. Germline V CDR1 and CDR2: KGHDR, SFDVKD. This CDR3 spans 14 amino acids. This CDR3 is CATGGDGGTDTQYF. DNA for the CDR3: TGTGCCACGGGAGGGGACGGGGGCACAGATACGCAGTATTTT.

The V and J genes are TRBV5-6 and TRBJ2-6; 11 nucleotides align to TRBD1. This CDR3 is built from 17 residues. Germline V lookup: CDR1 SGHDT, CDR2 YYEEEE. V lost 4 bases, J lost 3 bases, and 6 bases stayed unmatched. The CDR3 nucleotides read TGTGCCAGCAGCCCTGGACAGGGGGCTTTTGGGGCCAACGTCCTGACTTTC. This codes for CASSPGQGAFGANVLTF.

V usage is TRBV12-3 or TRBV12-4 and J usage is TRBJ2-5; D is possibly TRBD2 (6 bases). This CDR3 is built from 12 residues. Trimming stripped 3 bases from V and 5 bases from J, with 7 bases between. CDR3 loop: CASSFSGETQYF. CDR3 bases: TGTGCCAGCAGTTTCAGCGGGGAGACCCAGTACTTC.